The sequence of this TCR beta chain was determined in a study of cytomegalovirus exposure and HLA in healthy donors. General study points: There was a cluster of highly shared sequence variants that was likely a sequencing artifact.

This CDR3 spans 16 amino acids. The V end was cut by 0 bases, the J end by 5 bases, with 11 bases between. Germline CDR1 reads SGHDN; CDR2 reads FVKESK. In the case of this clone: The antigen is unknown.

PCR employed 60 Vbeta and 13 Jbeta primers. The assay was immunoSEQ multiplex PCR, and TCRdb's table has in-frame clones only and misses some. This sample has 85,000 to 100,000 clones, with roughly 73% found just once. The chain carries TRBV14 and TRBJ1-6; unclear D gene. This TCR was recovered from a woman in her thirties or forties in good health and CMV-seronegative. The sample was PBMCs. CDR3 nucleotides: TGTGCCAGCAGCCAAGATGTCGGCAGGAATAATTCACCCCTCCACTTT. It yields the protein CASSQDVGRNNSPLHF.